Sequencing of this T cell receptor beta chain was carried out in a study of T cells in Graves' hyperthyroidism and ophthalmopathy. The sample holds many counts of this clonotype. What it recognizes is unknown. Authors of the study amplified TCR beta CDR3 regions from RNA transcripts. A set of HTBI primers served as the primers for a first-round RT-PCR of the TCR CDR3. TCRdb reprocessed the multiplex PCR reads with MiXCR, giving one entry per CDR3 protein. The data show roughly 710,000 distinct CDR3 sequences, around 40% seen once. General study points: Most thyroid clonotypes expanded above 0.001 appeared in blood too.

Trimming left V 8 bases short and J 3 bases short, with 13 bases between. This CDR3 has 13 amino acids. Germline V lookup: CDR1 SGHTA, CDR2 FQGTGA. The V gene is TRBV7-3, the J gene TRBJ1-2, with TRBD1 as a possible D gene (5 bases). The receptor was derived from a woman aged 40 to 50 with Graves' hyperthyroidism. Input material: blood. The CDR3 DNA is TGTGCCAGCGCGCCGGGACCGGACTATGGCTACACCTTC. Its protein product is CASAPGPDYGYTF.